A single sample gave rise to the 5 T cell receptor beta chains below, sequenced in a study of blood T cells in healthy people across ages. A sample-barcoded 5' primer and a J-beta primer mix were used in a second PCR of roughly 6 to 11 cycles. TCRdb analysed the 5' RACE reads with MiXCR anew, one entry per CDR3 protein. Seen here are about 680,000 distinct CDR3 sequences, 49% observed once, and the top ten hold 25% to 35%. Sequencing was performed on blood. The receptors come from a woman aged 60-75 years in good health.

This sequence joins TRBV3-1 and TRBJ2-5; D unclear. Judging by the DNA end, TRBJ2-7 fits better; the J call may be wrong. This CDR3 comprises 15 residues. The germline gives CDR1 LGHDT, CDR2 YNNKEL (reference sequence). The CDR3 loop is CASSQDLTDASEQYF. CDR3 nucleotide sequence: TGTGCCAGCAGCCAAGATCTGACGGACGCTTCCGAGCAGTACTTC.

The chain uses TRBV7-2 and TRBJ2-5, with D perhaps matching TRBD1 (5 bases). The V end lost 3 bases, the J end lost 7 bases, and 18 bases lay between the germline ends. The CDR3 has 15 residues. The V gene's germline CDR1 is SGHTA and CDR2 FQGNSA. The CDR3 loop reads CASSFRQRKMGTQYF. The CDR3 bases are TGTGCCAGCAGCTTCAGACAGAGGAAAATGGGGACCCAGTACTTC.

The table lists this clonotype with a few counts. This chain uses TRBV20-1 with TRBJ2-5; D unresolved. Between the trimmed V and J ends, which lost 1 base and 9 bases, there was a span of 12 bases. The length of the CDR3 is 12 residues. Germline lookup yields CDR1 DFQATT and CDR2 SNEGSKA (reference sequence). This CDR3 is CSARAGPGAQYF. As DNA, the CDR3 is TGCAGTGCTAGAGCGGGCCCTGGGGCCCAGTACTTC.

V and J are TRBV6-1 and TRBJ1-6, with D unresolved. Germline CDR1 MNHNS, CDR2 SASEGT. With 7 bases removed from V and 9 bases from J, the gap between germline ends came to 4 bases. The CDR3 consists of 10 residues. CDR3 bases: TGTGCCAGCAATCTTTCACCCCTCCACTTT. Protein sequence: CASNLSPLHF.

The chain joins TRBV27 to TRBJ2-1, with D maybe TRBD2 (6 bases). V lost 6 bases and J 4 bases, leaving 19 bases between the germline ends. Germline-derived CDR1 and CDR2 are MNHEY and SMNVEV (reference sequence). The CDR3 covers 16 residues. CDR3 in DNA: TGTGCCAGCAGACCCTGGCGCAGCGGGCAATACAATGAGCAGTTCTTC. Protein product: CASRPWRSGQYNEQFF.